This TCR beta chain originates from a study of shared clonotypes between healthy human individuals. The V segment lost 1 base and the J segment 9 bases; nucleotides outside the gene matches: 14. CDR1 SGDLS and CDR2 YYNGEE come from the germline V gene. The CDR3 length is 17 residues. Here immunoSEQ multiplex PCR was the method, and the copy in TCRdb shows in-frame clones only, minus some. The sample lists some 2 million clones, roughly 95% occurring once. The genes are TRBV9 and TRBJ2-1; 9 bases fit TRBD2. This TCR derives from a young man in good health. Sequencing used naive CD4+ T cells sorted from blood. Subset of the sample: CD45RA+ positively selected. CDR3 protein: CASSVSSGNNRYGEQFF. CDR3 bases: TGTGCCAGCAGCGTATCTAGCGGGAACAACCGGTACGGTGAGCAGTTCTTC.